These 25 T cell receptor beta chains came from one sample sequenced in a study of human T cells and chemical hapten exposure. The time point denotes: pre-sensitization, week 0. Treatment described: therapeutic diphenylcyclopropenone sensitization with weekly scalp DPC. TCRdb ran MiXCR on the RACE reads and lists one entry per CDR3 protein. The profile shows around 380,000 distinct CDR3 sequences, approximately 5.8% of them singletons. Here the sequenced sample was whole blood, taken in connection with sensitization to the hapten diphenylcyclopropenone (DPC). Source of these receptors: a woman aged 18 to 35 with alopecia areata. Some clones in this sample may be carry-over from other donors' samples.

The V call is TRBV14, the J call TRBJ1-6; weak D call: TRBD1 (5 bases). The germline V and J ends were trimmed by 3 bases and 9 bases, with 12 bases remaining between them. Germline V CDR1 and CDR2: SGHDN, FVKESK. CDR3 length equals 14 residues. The CDR3: CASSHWGNGSPLHF. CDR3 sequence (DNA): TGTGCCAGCAGCCACTGGGGCAACGGTTCACCCCTCCACTTT. Full variable domain (missing parts from reference TRBV14 and TRBJ1-6): EAGVTQFPSHSVIEKGQTVTLRCDPISGHDNLYWYRRVMGKEIKFLLHFVKESKQDESGMPNNRFLAERTGGTYSTLKVQPAELEDSGVYFCASSHWGNGSPLHFGNGTRLTVT.

The V and J genes are TRBV6-4 and TRBJ2-1; TRBD2 matches at 9 bases. The CDR3 extends over 14 amino acids. The V segment lost 3 bases and the J segment 10 bases; nucleotides outside the gene matches: 7. From germline, CDR1 is MRHNA and CDR2 SNTAGT. CDR3 in DNA: TGTGCCAGCAGTGAGGGCGGGGGGGCCGAGGAGCAGTTCTTC. Translated: CASSEGGGAEEQFF.

At least ten counts were recorded for this clonotype. The genes are TRBV29-1 and TRBJ1-5, with TRBD1 as a possible D gene (6 bases). The germline V gene encodes CDR1 SQVTM and CDR2 ANQGSEA. The CDR3 covers 13 residues. V lost 4 bases, J lost 9 bases, and 16 bases lay in between. The CDR3 loop reads CSVVGGGGAPQHF. CDR3 DNA sequence: TGCAGCGTTGTTGGGGGCGGAGGGGCGCCCCAGCATTTT.

This clonotype was seen ten or more times. The gene calls are TRBV11-2 and TRBJ1-2; D call uncertain. Germline lookup yields CDR1 SGHAT and CDR2 FQNNGV. CDR3 length: 16 residues. The ends were cut back, 4 bases at V and 8 bases at J, with 23 bases in the middle. The CDR3: CASSSLTERSRRGYTF. CDR3 bases: TGTGCCAGCAGCTCATTGACGGAGAGGTCAAGGCGAGGCTACACCTTC.

The chain uses TRBV12-5 and TRBJ1-5, with 9 positions matching TRBD1. The CDR3 has 14 amino acids. The V gene's germline CDR1 is LGHNT and CDR2 FRNRAP. After removal of 6 bases from V and 3 bases from J, the junction contained 3 bases not matched to a gene. The CDR3 nucleotides read TGTGCTAGTGGCCGACAGGGGGACAATCAGCCCCAGCATTTT. Amino acids: CASGRQGDNQPQHF.

This chain joins TRBV7-6 and TRBJ1-2, with D possibly being TRBD1 (5 bases). CDR3 length equals 16 residues. Germline V gene data show CDR1 as SGHVS and CDR2 as FNYEAQ. Trimming shortened V by 1 base and J by 1 base, and 13 bases separated the two germline ends. The CDR3 coding sequence is TGTGCCAGCAGCTTAGTGAGGCCGCAGGGTAACTATGGCTACACCTTC. This sequence encodes CASSLVRPQGNYGYTF.

The chain links TRBV2 to TRBJ2-3; D not certain. CDR1 is SNHLY and CDR2 is FYNNEI in the germline V gene. There are 13 residues in the CDR3. The V and J ends lost 1 base and 5 bases respectively, with 7 bases between them. CDR3 loop: CASSEVGIDTQYF. The DNA for the CDR3 is TGTGCCAGCAGTGAAGTAGGGATAGATACGCAGTATTTT.

There are many counts of this clonotype. V is TRBV7-2 and J is TRBJ2-1; 8 nucleotides align to TRBD2. Trimming cost V 5 bases and J 13 bases; bases outside gene matches: 13. Germline-derived CDR1 and CDR2 are SGHTA and FQGNSA. The length of the CDR3 is 14 residues. The CDR3 DNA sequence: TGTGCCAGCAGCCCCGTGGTGGTAGCGGGGTATCAGTTCTTC. Amino acid sequence: CASSPVVVAGYQFF.

The V call is TRBV9, the J call TRBJ1-2, with D hard to call. The germline CDR1 and CDR2 sequences are SGDLS and YYNGEE. This CDR3 comprises 14 residues. V was cut by 4 bases and J by 2 bases, with 12 bases left in between. The CDR3 here is CASSPAGINYGYTF. Written as DNA, the CDR3 is TGTGCCAGCAGCCCCGCGGGGATAAACTATGGCTACACCTTC.

The gene calls are TRBV27 and TRBJ2-3; 11 positions match TRBD2. V was pared by 6 bases and J by 2 bases, with 7 bases of the junction left unmatched. The CDR3 has 16 residues. Germline V lookup: CDR1 MNHEY, CDR2 SMNVEV (reference sequence). The CDR3 loop reads CASRKLSGGDTDTQYF. Here the CDR3 DNA reads TGTGCCAGCAGGAAACTTAGCGGGGGGGACACAGATACGCAGTATTTT.

This clonotype was counted at least ten times. V is TRBV18 and J is TRBJ1-1; D unresolved. The CDR3 totals 13 residues. V was trimmed by 6 bases and J by 6 bases, leaving 14 bases between them. Germline CDR1 reads KGHSH; CDR2 reads LQKENI. CDR3 bases: TGTGCCAGCTCCGCGGTGGTGACCGCTGAAGCTTTCTTT. Amino acid sequence: CASSAVVTAEAFF.

This clonotype was found many times. This rearrangement joins TRBV3-1 to TRBJ1-1; 11 bases fit TRBD1. V lost 5 bases and J lost 7; bases outside the gene matches: 6. Germline-derived CDR1 and CDR2 are LGHDT and YNNKEL (reference sequence). The CDR3 length is 14 residues. CDR3 residues: CASSGRTGGYEAFF. The CDR3 nucleotides are TGTGCCAGCAGCGGCCGGACAGGGGGCTATGAAGCTTTCTTT.

This clonotype turned up a few times. The chain is built from TRBV6-5 and TRBJ2-4, with 7 positions matching TRBD1. Per the germline V gene, CDR1 is MNHEY and CDR2 is SVGAGI. This CDR3 has 15 residues. V lost 8 bases, J lost 3 bases, and 10 bases stayed unmatched. CDR3: CASGSTGAIKNIQYF. The CDR3 DNA is TGTGCCAGCGGAAGCACAGGGGCTATCAAAAACATTCAGTACTTC.

This clonotype showed up many times. This rearrangement joins TRBV29-1 to TRBJ2-7; TRBD2 matches at 15 bases. This CDR3 comprises 16 residues. Germline CDR1 SQVTM, CDR2 ANQGSEA. Trimming cost V 6 bases and J 3 bases; bases outside gene matches: 9. The CDR3 protein is CSVAGTSGGNDYEQYF. As DNA, the CDR3 is TGCAGCGTCGCCGGGACTAGCGGGGGGAACGACTACGAGCAGTACTTC.

The rearrangement joins TRBV6-5 to TRBJ1-2, with D unclear. Germline CDR1 reads MNHEY; CDR2 reads SVGAGI. V was clipped by 6 bases and J by 0 bases, with 17 bases between them. The CDR3 loop spans 16 amino acids. In nucleotides, the CDR3 is TGTGCCAGCAGCCAATCCACGGATGTCGCTAACTATGGCTACACCTTC. Amino acid sequence: CASSQSTDVANYGYTF.

This clonotype occurred a few times. The chain couples TRBV6-6 to TRBJ1-6, with D possibly being TRBD1 (5 bases). V lost 0 bases, J lost 8 bases, and 20 bases lay in between. CDR1 and CDR2 from the germline V gene are MNHNY and SVGAGI (reference sequence). The CDR3 is 18 amino acids. CDR3 loop: CASSYSKRVGGIDSPLHF. In nucleotides, the CDR3 is TGTGCCAGCAGTTACTCGAAGAGGGTCGGGGGGATCGATTCACCCCTCCACTTT.

In this sample, this clonotype turned up many times. The chain couples TRBV10-3 to TRBJ1-4; D not resolved. Trimming stripped 5 bases from V and 0 bases from J, with 13 bases between. The CDR3 consists of 16 residues. The germline V gene has CDR1 ENHRY and CDR2 SYGVKD. CDR3 DNA: TGTGCCATCAGTATCGGGTCCCGCTCAACTAATGAAAAACTGTTTTTT. It codes for CAISIGSRSTNEKLFF.

This clonotype was found many times. The chain joins TRBV12-3 or TRBV12-4 to TRBJ2-3; TRBD1 matches at 8 bases. The V and J ends lost 6 bases and 0 bases, in that order; junction bases with no gene match: 5. The CDR3 sequence is 15 residues long. CDR3 loop: CASSRTGISTDTQYF. The CDR3 nucleotides read TGTGCCAGCAGCCGGACAGGGATAAGCACAGATACGCAGTATTTT.

Only a few counts were recorded for this clonotype. The chain links TRBV20-1 to TRBJ1-5, with 9 bases matching TRBD1. After removal of 5 bases from V and 5 bases from J, the junction contained 16 bases not matched to a gene. The CDR3 length is 17 residues. Germline V CDR1 and CDR2: DFQATT, SNEGSKA (reference sequence). The CDR3 nucleotides are TGCAGTGCTGGTGGACAGGGGAGGGGGTTGGATTATCAGCCCCAGCATTTT. The encoded protein is CSAGGQGRGLDYQPQHF.

This clonotype was observed a handful of times. The chain carries TRBV7-2 and TRBJ1-2; D call uncertain. V lost 4 bases, J lost 4 bases, and 10 bases lay in between. This CDR3 region has 13 residues. CDR1 and CDR2 (germline): SGHTA, FQGNSA. This CDR3 reads CASSWPAIYGYTF. CDR3 bases: TGTGCCAGCAGCTGGCCAGCAATCTATGGCTACACCTTC.

This clonotype has ten or more counts. The rearrangement joins TRBV5-6 to TRBJ2-1; maybe TRBD1 (6 bases). Germline CDR1 SGHDT, CDR2 YYEEEE. V was pared by 7 bases and J by 6 bases, with 11 bases between. The CDR3 consists of 12 residues. The CDR3 protein is CASAGAANEQFF. The DNA for the CDR3 is TGTGCCAGCGCAGGGGCAGCCAATGAGCAGTTCTTC.

This chain links TRBV4-3 with TRBJ2-2, with D hard to call. Germline V gene lookup returns CDR1 LGHNA and CDR2 YSLEER. Trimming removed 0 bases from V and 7 bases from J, with 12 bases in between. This CDR3 comprises 15 residues. The CDR3 DNA is TGCGCCAGCAGCCAAGATTGGTCCAGGAACGGGGAGCTGTTTTTT. Its protein product is CASSQDWSRNGELFF.

This clonotype showed up just a few times. J is TRBJ2-3 and V is TRBV9, with D perhaps matching TRBD1 or TRBD2 (6 bases each). V was trimmed by 3 bases and J by 5 bases, leaving 22 bases between them. The CDR3 extends over 17 amino acids. CDR1 is SGDLS, CDR2 YYNGEE, per germline. The CDR3 is CASSAGSTGAELDTQYF. CDR3 sequence (DNA): TGTGCCAGCAGCGCTGGAAGTACGGGGGCCGAGTTAGATACGCAGTATTTT.

This clonotype appeared a few times. In DNA form, the CDR3 reads TGCGCCAGCAGCTTGTATGTCTCGACAGATACGCAGTATTTT. Translated: CASSLYVSTDTQYF. The genes are TRBV5-1 and TRBJ2-3, with D unresolved. V lost 1 base to trimming and J lost 3 bases, with 9 bases between them. This CDR3 is 14 amino acids long. Germline V CDR1 and CDR2: SGHRS, YFSETQ.

This clonotype was seen a handful of times. This chain connects TRBV27 to TRBJ2-1; no reliable D call. Germline V gene lookup returns CDR1 MNHEY and CDR2 SMNVEV (reference sequence). There are 13 residues in the CDR3. Trimming shortened V by 4 bases and J by 10 bases, and 14 bases separated the two germline ends. The CDR3 here is CASSSPQSFEQFF. Written as DNA, the CDR3 is TGTGCCAGCAGTTCCCCCCAAAGCTTCGAGCAGTTCTTC.